This is a list of T cell receptor beta chains from one sample in a study of cytomegalovirus exposure and HLA in healthy donors. Sequencing was performed with immunoSEQ multiplex PCR; in TCRdb, only in-frame clones are kept and a portion is missing. The sample gives fewer than 200,000 clones, about 85% of which show up once; approximately 2% is in the top ten. Sample: PBMCs. These receptors were obtained from a man in his late teens or twenties in good health and CMV-seropositive. The CDR3 runs from the conserved cysteine through the conserved F or W. A D gene is named only where the DNA matches it firmly. Size is omitted from some rows. Given values are once, few, many or a class for expanded clones.

length	V	size	J	D	CDR3	DNA
15	TRBV29-1	-	TRBJ2-1	TRBD1	CSVEVGTGDRNEQFF	TGCAGCGTTGAAGTTGGGACAGGGGATAGGAATGAGCAGTTCTTC
15	TRBV5-1	-	TRBJ2-2	-	CASSLPSENTGELFF	TGCGCCAGCAGCTTGCCTAGCGAAAACACCGGGGAGCTGTTTTTT
16	TRBV7-8	-	TRBJ2-3	-	CASSRGGTGLGDTQYF	TGTGCCAGCAGCAGGGGAGGGACAGGTTTAGGAGATACGCAGTATTTT
18	TRBV7-9	-	TRBJ2-4	-	CASSSTAFQGIAKNSQYF	TGTGCCAGCAGCTCAACTGCCTTCCAGGGTATAGCCAAAAACAGTCAGTACTTC
16	TRBV7-2	-	TRBJ1-1	TRBD1	CASSTRPGTGSTEAFF	TGTGCCAGCAGCACGCGTCCCGGGACAGGGTCCACTGAAGCTTTCTTT
18	TRBV7-6	-	TRBJ2-3	TRBD2	CASSSTARRGGETDTQYF	TGTGCCAGCAGCTCGACGGCTAGGCGGGGGGGTGAAACAGATACGCAGTATTTT
12	TRBV7-2	-	TRBJ2-1	TRBD1	CASSPHTGDLVF	TGTGCCAGCAGCCCACACACAGGGGATCTGGTCTTC
11	TRBV20-1	-	TRBJ2-7	-	CSARDLAEQYF	TGCAGTGCTAGGGACCTAGCGGAGCAGTACTTC
14	TRBV5-6	-	TRBJ1-6	-	CASSPAGPNSPLHF	TGTGCCAGCAGCCCCGCCGGTCCCAATTCACCCCTCCACTTT
14	TRBV2	once	TRBJ1-1	-	CASSVLEANTEAFF	TGTGCCAGCAGTGTCTTAGAAGCGAACACTGAAGCTTTCTTT
14	TRBV13	once	TRBJ2-7	-	CASSLAGDSYEQYF	TGTGCCAGCAGCTTAGCGGGGGACTCCTACGAGCAGTACTTC
16	TRBV27	few	TRBJ1-1	TRBD1	CASSFGQEGFGEQAFF	TGTGCCAGCAGTTTTGGACAGGAAGGATTCGGGGAGCAAGCTTTCTTT
15	TRBV5-4	-	TRBJ1-1	-	CASSLGGTLNTEAFF	TGTGCCAGCAGCTTGGGAGGTACACTGAACACTGAAGCTTTCTTT
14	TRBV30	-	TRBJ2-7	-	CAWSVPHKWYEQYF	TGTGCCTGGAGTGTACCTCACAAGTGGTACGAGCAGTACTTC
13	TRBV11-2	-	TRBJ2-3	-	CASSWDLGDTQYF	TGTGCCAGCAGCTGGGACTTGGGGGATACGCAGTATTTT
13	TRBV18	-	TRBJ2-5	-	CASSPLVEETQYF	TGTGCCAGCTCACCTCTTGTCGAGGAGACCCAGTACTTC
13	TRBV11-3	-	TRBJ1-1	-	CASSLVTPFEAFF	TGTGCCAGCAGCTTAGTTACACCTTTTGAAGCTTTCTTT
16	TRBV5-1	-	TRBJ1-4	TRBD1	CASSLKGTGTNEKLFF	TGCGCCAGCAGCTTAAAAGGGACAGGGACTAATGAAAAACTGTTTTTT
16	TRBV7-2	-	TRBJ1-1	TRBD1	CASSLDRVNLNTEAFF	TGTGCCAGCAGCCTTGACAGGGTAAATTTGAACACTGAAGCTTTCTTT
17	TRBV4-3	-	TRBJ1-2	-	CASSQDGGFEGSNGYTF	TGCGCCAGCAGCCAAGATGGGGGGTTTGAAGGGAGTAATGGCTACACCTTC
15	TRBV7-2	-	TRBJ2-4	-	CASSLQGLTKNIQYF	TGTGCCAGCAGCTTACAGGGGCTAACCAAAAACATTCAGTACTTC
16	TRBV4-1	few	TRBJ1-4	TRBD1	CASSRVAGTGVEKLFF	TGCGCCAGCAGCCGCGTAGCCGGGACAGGGGTTGAAAAACTGTTTTTT
14	TRBV19	-	TRBJ1-1	-	CASSIGQRNTEAFF	TGTGCCAGTAGTATAGGACAGAGGAACACTGAAGCTTTCTTT
13	TRBV27	-	TRBJ1-1	TRBD1	CASSSRDSEEAFF	TGTGCCAGCAGTTCCCGGGACAGCGAAGAAGCTTTCTTT
11	TRBV2	-	TRBJ1-2	-	CASSEVEGYTF	TGTGCCAGCAGTGAGGTTGAGGGCTACACCTTC
11	TRBV29-1	-	TRBJ1-2	TRBD1	CSVLGQGAYTF	TGCAGCGTTCTGGGACAGGGCGCCTACACCTTC
16	TRBV4-3	-	TRBJ1-5	-	CASSQENQGRYQPQHF	TGCGCCAGCAGCCAAGAGAACCAGGGGCGATATCAGCCCCAGCATTTT
17	TRBV14	-	TRBJ2-1	-	CASSQWGRESSYNEQFF	TGTGCCAGCAGCCAATGGGGCCGGGAGAGCTCCTACAATGAGCAGTTCTTC
13	TRBV6-4	-	TRBJ2-1	-	CASSDGAVHEQFF	TGTGCCAGCAGTGACGGGGCAGTCCATGAGCAGTTCTTC
14	TRBV6-5	few	TRBJ1-3	-	CASTPLGAGNTIYF	TGTGCCAGCACCCCATTGGGAGCTGGAAACACCATATATTTT
14	TRBV29-1	few	TRBJ1-3	-	CSVTQEMEGNTIYF	TGCAGCGTGACACAGGAGATGGAAGGAAACACCATATATTTT
12	TRBV7-8	-	TRBJ1-1	-	CASSARSTEAFF	TGTGCCAGCAGCGCCCGTAGCACTGAAGCTTTCTTT
15	TRBV6-1	-	TRBJ2-5	TRBD1	CASSPRGGQSETQYF	TGTGCCAGCAGTCCTCGTGGGGGACAGTCAGAGACCCAGTACTTC